The T cell receptor beta chain described here comes from a study of blood T cell repertoires in COVID-19. Study overall: The samples span acute and convalescent COVID-19 from the United States, Italy and Spain. PBMCs, B-cell-depleted T cells, or T cells provided the cDNA or gDNA that made up the material.

Original handling: The assay estimated nucleated cells by amplifying reference gene primers. Clones were sequenced by immunoSEQ multiplex PCR, and TCRdb holds only the in-frame ones, with some missing. That table furnishes V, J and clone size, whereas the DNA furnished D and trimming. The data show 200,000 to 300,000 clones, roughly 87% seen once. This CDR3 region has 16 residues. The source material was peripheral blood. The sequence was collected from a woman between 25 and 40 years old with acute or convalescent COVID-19. The rearrangement joins TRBV21-1 to TRBJ1-1. TRBV21-1 is labeled a pseudogene. The CDR3 nucleotides are TGTGCCAGCAGCAAAGGTGAGTTAACCATGAACACTGAAGCTTTCTTT. This translates into CASSKGELTMNTEAFF.